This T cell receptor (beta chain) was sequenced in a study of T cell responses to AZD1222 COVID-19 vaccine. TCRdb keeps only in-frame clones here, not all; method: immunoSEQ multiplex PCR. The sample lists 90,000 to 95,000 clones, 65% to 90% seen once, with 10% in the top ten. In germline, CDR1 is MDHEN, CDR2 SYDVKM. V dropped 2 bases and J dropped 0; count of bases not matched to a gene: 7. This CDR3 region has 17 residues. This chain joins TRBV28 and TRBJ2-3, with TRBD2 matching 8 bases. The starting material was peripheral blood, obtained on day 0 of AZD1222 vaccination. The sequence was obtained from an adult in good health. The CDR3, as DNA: TGTGCCAGCAGTTTAGTCCTAGCGGGCCCTAGCACAGATACGCAGTATTTT. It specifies CASSLVLAGPSTDTQYF.